The 30 T cell receptor beta chains reported below all come from one sample, sequenced in a study of cytomegalovirus exposure and HLA in healthy donors. Sequenced by immunoSEQ multiplex PCR; TCRdb stores in-frame clones only, minus some. The sample holds some 87,000 clones; 96% are singletons and the top ten take under 1.5%. The sample comprised PBMCs. These receptors were collected from a woman aged 18-29 years in good health and CMV-seronegative.

The gene calls are TRBV6-1 and TRBJ2-7; D possibly corresponds to TRBD2 (6 bases). V lost 4 bases, J lost 7 bases, and 14 bases lay in between. The CDR3 loop spans 13 amino acids. CDR1 is MNHNS, CDR2 SASEGT, per germline. The CDR3 region is CASSVTRSTEQYF. The CDR3, as DNA: TGTGCCAGCAGTGTGACTAGATCTACGGAGCAGTACTTC.

The chain joins TRBV11-2 to TRBJ2-7; D gene uncertain. Trimming left V 5 bases short and J 0 bases short, with 14 bases between. CDR3 length equals 15 residues. The V gene's germline CDR1 is SGHAT and CDR2 FQNNGV. This CDR3 reads CASSPGARHSYEQYF. The CDR3 DNA reads as TGTGCCAGCAGCCCCGGAGCGCGCCACTCCTACGAGCAGTACTTC.

The chain links TRBV7-9 to TRBJ2-1; D unclear. This CDR3 region has 11 residues. V lost 5 bases and J 10 bases, leaving 9 bases between the germline ends. Germline CDR1 SEHNR, CDR2 FQNEAQ (reference sequence). The CDR3 sequence: CASSTQYEQFF. In DNA, the CDR3 is TGTGCCAGCAGCACTCAATACGAGCAGTTCTTC.

The chain links TRBV5-6 to TRBJ1-1; 8 positions match TRBD1. V lost 0 bases and J lost 4; bases outside the gene matches: 8. This CDR3 spans 16 amino acids. From germline, CDR1 is SGHDT and CDR2 YYEEEE. CDR3: CASSLALIDRGTEAFF. CDR3 coding DNA: TGTGCCAGCAGCTTGGCGTTAATCGACAGGGGCACTGAAGCTTTCTTT.

V is TRBV28 and J is TRBJ2-3, with D maybe TRBD1 (5 bases). The CDR3 is 14 residues long. V was pared by 5 bases and J by 1 base, with 10 bases between. The germline gives CDR1 MDHEN, CDR2 SYDVKM. The CDR3, as DNA: TGTGCCAGCAGTGCCAGGGTGCGCACAGATACGCAGTATTTT. This translates into CASSARVRTDTQYF.

The chain links TRBV9 to TRBJ2-1; TRBD2 might be the D (6 bases). Looked up from germline, CDR1 is SGDLS and CDR2 is YYNGEE. CDR3 length equals 19 residues. V was clipped by 0 bases and J by 0 bases, with 19 bases between them. The CDR3 region is CASSVAAGLPGTSYNEQFF. The CDR3 DNA follows: TGTGCCAGCAGCGTAGCCGCGGGACTTCCCGGGACCTCCTACAATGAGCAGTTCTTC.

This chain joins TRBV9 and TRBJ2-5, with D possibly being TRBD2 (5 bases). The V and J ends lost 2 bases and 5 bases respectively, with 16 bases between them. The V gene's germline CDR1 is SGDLS and CDR2 YYNGEE. This CDR3 is 15 amino acids long. This chain's CDR3 is CASSVLGDLGETQYF. CDR3 bases: TGTGCCAGCAGCGTGTTGGGAGACCTCGGGGAGACCCAGTACTTC.

The chain combines TRBV21-1 with TRBJ2-7; TRBD2 is the table's D call, not checked against the DNA. TRBV21-1 is noted as a pseudogene. This CDR3 spans 12 amino acids. Here the CDR3 DNA reads TGTGCCAGCAGCATCGAGAAGTACGAGCAGTACTTC. Translation: CASSIEKYEQYF.

The CDR3 loop reads CASSQGLEGGHEQFF. CDR3 bases: TGTGCCAGCAGCCAAGGTTTAGAGGGGGGGCATGAGCAGTTCTTC. The chain is built from TRBV14 and TRBJ2-1; tentatively, D is TRBD2 (7 bases). The CDR3 length is 15 residues. Germline V gene data show CDR1 as SGHDN and CDR2 as FVKESK. Trimming took 1 base from V and 8 from J, leaving 15 bases between them.

This chain uses TRBV6-4 with TRBJ2-1, with 8 bases lining up with TRBD1. The CDR3 has 14 residues. Germline V gives CDR1 MRHNA, CDR2 SNTAGT. The V gene end was trimmed by 5 bases and the J gene end by 7 bases; junction bases not matched to a gene: 7. The chain's CDR3 is CASSLWTGLNEQFF. CDR3 nucleotide sequence: TGTGCCAGCAGTTTGTGGACAGGGTTGAATGAGCAGTTCTTC.

The V and J genes are TRBV6-1 and TRBJ1-3; 8 bases line up with TRBD1. CDR1 and CDR2 from the germline V gene are MNHNS and SASEGT. V shed 6 bases and J 0 bases; nucleotides not matched to a gene: 4. The CDR3 totals 15 residues. CDR3 DNA: TGTGCCAGCAGCTGGGACAGGTTCTCTGGAAACACCATATATTTT. Protein: CASSWDRFSGNTIYF.

The chain has TRBV7-9 and TRBJ2-7; TRBD2 matches at 10 bases. CDR3 length: 14 residues. The junction had 7 bases not matched to a gene; V was cut back by 8 bases and J by 3 bases. Germline CDR1 SEHNR, CDR2 FQNEAQ (reference sequence). CDR3 in amino acids: CASGPLAGDYEQYF. In DNA form, the CDR3 reads TGTGCCAGCGGGCCTCTAGCGGGAGACTACGAGCAGTACTTC.

The V call is TRBV19, the J call TRBJ1-1; no clear D. The CDR3 runs 13 residues. Germline lookup yields CDR1 LNHDA and CDR2 SQIVND (reference sequence). V lost 3 bases and J lost 1, with 6 bases in between. CDR3: CASSMRGNTEAFF. For the CDR3, the DNA is TGTGCCAGTAGTATGCGGGGGAACACTGAAGCTTTCTTT.

The genes are TRBV7-6 and TRBJ2-2; 13 nucleotides agree with TRBD2. V lost 1 base, J lost 1 base, and 6 bases stayed unmatched. CDR1 and CDR2 from the germline V gene are SGHVS and FNYEAQ. The CDR3 totals 19 residues. In DNA, the CDR3 is TGTGCCAGCAGCTTAGGAGGACTAGCGGGAGTGAGGAACACCGGGGAGCTGTTTTTT. The encoded protein is CASSLGGLAGVRNTGELFF.

The V call is TRBV27, the J call TRBJ2-2; D is perhaps TRBD1 (6 bases). Per the germline V gene, CDR1 is MNHEY and CDR2 is SMNVEV (reference sequence). The length of the CDR3 is 15 residues. V was cut by 10 bases and J by 4 bases, with 19 bases left in between. The CDR3 DNA reads TGTGCCACCCAGGGGCTGGGGGCGCCCACCGGGGAGCTGTTTTTT. Encoded protein: CATQGLGAPTGELFF.

The gene calls are TRBV9 and TRBJ2-1; 14 positions agree with TRBD2. Germline-derived CDR1 and CDR2 are SGDLS and YYNGEE. J lost 10 bases, V lost 0 bases, and 6 bases had no gene match. The CDR3 has 16 amino acids. CDR3 sequence reads: CASSVVMGLAGEEQFF. In DNA form, the CDR3 reads TGTGCCAGCAGCGTAGTCATGGGACTAGCGGGAGAGGAGCAGTTCTTC.

This chain connects TRBV5-6 to TRBJ2-7; D remains ambiguous. Trimming stripped 0 bases from V and 0 bases from J, with 10 bases between. In germline, CDR1 is SGHDT, CDR2 YYEEEE. CDR3 size: 15 residues. For the CDR3, the DNA is TGTGCCAGCAGCTTGGTTAGCCAGTACTCCTACGAGCAGTACTTC. Encoded protein: CASSLVSQYSYEQYF. Filled out from reference TRBV5-6 and TRBJ2-7, the complete variable domain reads DAGVTQSPTHLIKTRGQQVTLRCSPKSGHDTVSWYQQALGQGPQFIFQYYEEEERQRGNFPDRFSGHQFPNYSSELNVNALLLGDSALYLCASSLVSQYSYEQYFGPGTRLTVT.

This clone was counted a single time. The rearrangement uses TRBV7-7 and TRBJ2-3, with 9 bases identical to TRBD2. The V gene end was trimmed by 1 base and the J gene end by 0 bases; junction bases not matched to a gene: 5. CDR1 is SSHAT, CDR2 FNYEAQ, per germline (reference sequence). The CDR3 sequence is 17 residues long. CDR3 nucleotides: TGTGCCAGCAGCTTAGGGGCGGGAGGGCCGAGCACAGATACGCAGTATTTT. Residues: CASSLGAGGPSTDTQYF.

The chain employs TRBV11-3 and TRBJ2-5, with D hard to call. Germline assignment: CDR1 SGHNT and CDR2 YENEEA. V lost 5 bases and J 1 base, leaving 5 bases between the germline ends. The CDR3 spans 12 residues. The CDR3 bases are TGTGCCAGCAGCGGGCCCCAAGAGACCCAGTACTTC. This sequence encodes CASSGPQETQYF.

This chain links TRBV29-1 with TRBJ1-5, with 9 bases aligning to TRBD1. Trimming cost V 6 bases and J 5 bases; bases outside gene matches: 8. The CDR3 consists of 14 residues. Per germline, CDR1 SQVTM and CDR2 ANQGSEA. CDR3 loop: CSVTTGGGDQPQHF. The CDR3 bases are TGCAGCGTCACGACAGGGGGTGGCGATCAGCCCCAGCATTTT.

V is TRBV5-6 and J is TRBJ2-7; TRBD1 might be the D (9 bases). The CDR3 loop spans 19 amino acids. V lost 5 bases to trimming and J lost 2 bases, with 29 bases between them. The germline V gene has CDR1 SGHDT and CDR2 YYEEEE. The CDR3 sequence is CASRGTGGPSGLIPYEQYF. For the CDR3, the DNA is TGTGCCAGCAGAGGAACAGGGGGCCCTAGCGGGCTAATTCCCTACGAGCAGTACTTC.

The rearrangement joins TRBV7-8 to TRBJ2-7; 10 positions match TRBD1. This CDR3 contains 15 residues. V lost 5 bases, J lost 3 bases, and 7 bases stayed unmatched. The germline gives CDR1 SGHVS, CDR2 FQNEAQ. The CDR3 DNA is TGTGCCAGCAGCACCGGGACAGGGGTTCTCTACGAGCAGTACTTC. This sequence encodes CASSTGTGVLYEQYF.

J is TRBJ2-7 and V is TRBV5-1; tentative D call: TRBD1 (5 bases). Germline CDR1 is SGHRS and CDR2 is YFSETQ. CDR3 length: 15 amino acids. V lost 2 bases and J 3 bases, leaving 15 bases between the germline ends. DNA of the CDR3: TGCGCCAGCAGCTTTTCTTGGGGCCTTAACTACGAGCAGTACTTC. Residues: CASSFSWGLNYEQYF.

V gene TRBV5-6 combines with J gene TRBJ2-5, with TRBD2 identical over 11 bases. This CDR3 has 16 amino acids. The V gene's germline CDR1 is SGHDT and CDR2 YYEEEE. V was clipped by 6 bases and J by 7 bases; unmatched bases: 14. In DNA form, the CDR3 reads TGTGCCAGCACCGAAATTAGCGGGGGGGCCCAGGGGACCCAGTACTTC. Amino acids: CASTEISGGAQGTQYF.

This clone was picked up one time. The V call is TRBV19, the J call TRBJ2-5; 11 nucleotides agree with TRBD1. Germline assignment: CDR1 LNHDA and CDR2 SQIVND (reference sequence). V gave up 3 bases and J gave up 4 bases; unmatched junction bases: 4. The CDR3 totals 15 residues. In DNA, the CDR3 is TGTGCCAGTAGTATTGGACAGGGGGCTGGAGAGACCCAGTACTTC. It translates to CASSIGQGAGETQYF.

This chain uses TRBV5-4 with TRBJ2-2, with TRBD1 matching over 8 bases. V trimming: 7 bases; J trimming: 1 base; junction bases outside the gene matches: 3. The V gene's germline CDR1 is SGHNT and CDR2 YYREEE (reference sequence). The CDR3 is 14 residues long. The CDR3 loop reads CASPGTGNTGELFF. The CDR3 DNA reads TGTGCCAGCCCCGGGACAGGGAACACCGGGGAGCTGTTTTTT. Complete variable domain (other parts from reference TRBV5-4 and TRBJ2-2): ETGVTQSPTHLIKTRGQQVTLRCSSQSGHNTVSWYQQALGQGPQFIFQYYREEENGRGNFPPRFSGLQFPNYSSELNVNALELDDSALYLCASPGTGNTGELFFGEGSRLTVL.

The chain links TRBV18 to TRBJ1-5, with a possible D match to TRBD1 (5 bases). Trimming removed 2 bases at V and 5 bases at J, with 19 bases between. Germline V gene data show CDR1 as KGHSH and CDR2 as LQKENI. The CDR3 is 17 residues long. Written as DNA, the CDR3 is TGTGCCAGCTCACCATTGCCCGCCCGGGGGGGTGATCAGCCCCAGCATTTT. It yields the protein CASSPLPARGGDQPQHF.

Comment on this clone: This sample includes further DNA sequences coding for the same CDR3. The chain combines TRBV7-2 with TRBJ2-7; the D is unclear. This CDR3 has 12 amino acids. Germline V gives CDR1 SGHTA, CDR2 FQGNSA. The V end was cut by 0 bases, the J end by 2 bases, with 2 bases between. The CDR3 nucleotides are TGTGCCAGCAGCTTAGCCACCTACGAGCAGTACTTC. This encodes CASSLATYEQYF.

The chain recombines TRBV5-4 with TRBJ1-5; a weak D match, TRBD1 (5 bases). The CDR3 runs 15 residues. Trimming pared 2 bases from V and 1 base from J, leaving 10 bases between. CDR1 and CDR2 from the germline V gene are SGHNT and YYREEE (reference sequence). The CDR3 region is CASSFGAESNQPQHF. CDR3 bases: TGTGCCAGCAGCTTTGGGGCGGAGAGCAATCAGCCCCAGCATTTT.

Only a few counts were recorded for this clone. The J gene is TRBJ2-7, the V gene TRBV25-1; a weak D match, TRBD1 (5 bases). Germline CDR1 reads MGHDK; CDR2 reads SYGVNS. This CDR3 is built from 13 residues. Trimming cost V 1 base and J 3 bases, with 7 bases left between them. The DNA of the CDR3 is TGTGCCAGCAGTGAATTGGGGCACTACGAGCAGTACTTC. Translating it yields CASSELGHYEQYF.